The 10 T cell receptor beta chains listed next were all sequenced from one sample in a study of blood T cell repertoires in COVID-19. TCRdb's table, derived via immunoSEQ multiplex PCR, lists solely in-frame clones and lacks some. Among some 70,000 clones listed, around 90% were seen once. Sequenced material: peripheral blood. The receptors were sampled from a man between 50 and 59 years old with active COVID-19.

The chain links TRBV9 to TRBJ1-6, with unresolved D. Trimming cost V 0 bases and J 8 bases, with 12 bases left between them. Germline V gives CDR1 SGDLS, CDR2 YYNGEE. The CDR3 spans 15 residues. CDR3 in DNA: TGTGCCAGCAGCGTAGCGGCCAGGCCTGATTCACCCCTCCACTTT. It specifies CASSVAARPDSPLHF.

The genes are TRBV5-1 and TRBJ2-1; no definite D call. The germline CDR1 and CDR2 sequences are SGHRS and YFSETQ. The CDR3 is 15 amino acids. The ends were cut back, 1 base at V and 7 bases at J, with 15 bases in the middle. The CDR3 sequence: CASSLSPGTGNEQFF. CDR3 DNA: TGCGCCAGCAGCTTGTCACCGGGTACTGGAAATGAGCAGTTCTTC.

J is TRBJ1-1 and V is TRBV28; no definite D call. The CDR3 contains 15 residues. The germline gives CDR1 MDHEN, CDR2 SYDVKM. V was shortened by 4 bases and J by 6 bases, with 18 bases between the two germline ends. The CDR3 loop reads CASSSAARSGAEAFF. For the CDR3, the DNA is TGTGCCAGCAGTTCAGCAGCCAGGTCCGGCGCTGAAGCTTTCTTT. The full variable domain, rest sourced from reference TRBV28 and TRBJ1-1, is DVKVTQSSRYLVKRTGEKVFLECVQDMDHENMFWYRQDPGLGLRLIYFSYDVKMKEKGDIPEGYSVSREKKERFSLILESASTNQTSMYLCASSSAARSGAEAFFGQGTRLTVV.

The V call is TRBV2, the J call TRBJ2-5, with D perhaps TRBD2 (5 bases). V was clipped by 9 bases and J by 2 bases, with 7 bases between them. The CDR3 spans 11 residues. CDR1 and CDR2 (germline): SNHLY, FYNNEI. DNA of the CDR3: TGTGCCAGTAGCGCTCAAGAGACCCAGTACTTC. It yields the protein CASSAQETQYF. The full variable domain, rest sourced from reference TRBV2 and TRBJ2-5, is EPEVTQTPSHQVTQMGQEVILRCVPISNHLYFYWYRQILGQKVEFLVSFYNNEISEKSEIFDDQFSVERPDGSNFTLKIRSTKLEDSAMYFCASSAQETQYFGPGTRLLVL.

CDR3 loop: CASSLDPTLGQGASYTF. As DNA, the CDR3 is TGTGCCAGCAGCTTAGACCCTACCCTTGGACAGGGGGCCAGCTACACCTTC. V usage is TRBV7-2 and J usage is TRBJ1-2; TRBD1 matches 11 bases. The CDR3 runs to 17 residues. Germline V gene lookup returns CDR1 SGHTA and CDR2 FQGNSA. The V segment lost 1 base and the J segment 9 bases; nucleotides outside the gene matches: 13.

This clone is categorized as medium-sized. This chain uses TRBV4-2 with TRBJ2-7, with TRBD1 matching over 9 bases. CDR1 is LGHNA and CDR2 is YNFKEQ in the germline V gene. After removal of 4 bases from V and 5 bases from J, the junction contained 12 bases not matched to a gene. The CDR3 is made up of 16 amino acids. The CDR3 region is CASSPDEGTGSNEQYF. CDR3 coding DNA: TGTGCCAGCAGCCCAGATGAGGGGACAGGGTCTAACGAGCAGTACTTC.

The chain links TRBV27 to TRBJ1-1; 8 nucleotides align to TRBD1. Trimming took 5 bases from V and 5 from J; bases not matched to a gene: 10. This CDR3 contains 15 residues. The germline V gene has CDR1 MNHEY and CDR2 SMNVEV (reference sequence). In DNA, the CDR3 is TGTGCCAGCAGTAAGGCAGGGGGCTTTGGGACTGAAGCTTTCTTT. Protein: CASSKAGGFGTEAFF.

This clone was observed a few times. This chain uses TRBV29-1 with TRBJ2-2; D is perhaps TRBD2 (6 bases). This CDR3 has 13 amino acids. The V end was cut by 6 bases, the J end by 4 bases, with 12 bases between. CDR1 and CDR2 from the germline V gene are SQVTM and ANQGSEA. The CDR3, as DNA: TGCAGCGTCGAGGGACTTCTCACCGGGGAGCTGTTTTTT. It translates to CSVEGLLTGELFF.

The table lists this clone with a count of one. The chain carries TRBV5-1 and TRBJ2-5; perhaps TRBD1 as D (5 bases). The CDR3 sequence is 14 residues long. The V gene's germline CDR1 is SGHRS and CDR2 YFSETQ. Trimming removed 4 bases from V and 3 bases from J, with 13 bases in between. Here the CDR3 reads CASSQGQLEETQYF. CDR3 in DNA: TGCGCCAGCAGCCAGGGCCAGTTGGAAGAGACCCAGTACTTC.

This clone was seen a few times. V and J are TRBV7-9 and TRBJ1-3; 8 nucleotides line up with TRBD1. The CDR3 runs 15 residues. J gave up 2 bases and V 0 bases, and 0 bases lay outside the gene matches. Per germline, CDR1 SEHNR and CDR2 FQNEAQ (reference sequence). The CDR3: CASSLAQGAGNTIYF. The CDR3 DNA is TGTGCCAGCAGCTTAGCACAGGGGGCTGGAAACACCATATATTTT.